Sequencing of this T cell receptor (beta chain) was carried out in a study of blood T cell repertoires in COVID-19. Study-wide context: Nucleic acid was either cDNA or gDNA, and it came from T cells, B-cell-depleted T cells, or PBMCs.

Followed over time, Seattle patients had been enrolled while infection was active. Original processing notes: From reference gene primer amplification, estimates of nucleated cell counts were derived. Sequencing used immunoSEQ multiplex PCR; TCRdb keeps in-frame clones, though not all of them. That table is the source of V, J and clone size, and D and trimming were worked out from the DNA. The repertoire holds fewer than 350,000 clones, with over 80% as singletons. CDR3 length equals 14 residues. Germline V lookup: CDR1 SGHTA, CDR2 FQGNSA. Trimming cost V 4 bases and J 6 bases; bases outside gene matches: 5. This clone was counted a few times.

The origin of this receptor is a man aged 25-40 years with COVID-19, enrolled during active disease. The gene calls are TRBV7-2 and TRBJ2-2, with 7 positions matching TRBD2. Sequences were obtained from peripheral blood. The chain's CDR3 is CASSYRTRSGELFF. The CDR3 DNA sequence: TGTGCCAGCAGCTACAGGACTAGGTCCGGGGAGCTGTTTTTT.